The T cell receptor beta chain under discussion was sequenced for a study of OX40 agonist ivuxolimab in advanced cancers. A note on this clone: Its specificity is unknown.

Data came from immunoSEQ multiplex PCR; TCRdb stores just in-frame clones and leaves some out. Among tens of thousands of clones, approximately 94% were seen once, and the ten largest hold around 20%. CDR1 GTSNPN and CDR2 SVGIG come from the germline V gene (reference sequence). The CDR3 loop spans 13 amino acids. The V and J ends lost 5 bases and 2 bases, in that order; junction bases with no gene match: 3. Findings and caveats of the study: There was clonal expansion of CD4+ and CD8+ blood T cells by week 6 at 0.1 to 3.0 mg/kg.

This receptor was obtained from an adult with an advanced solid tumor such as melanoma, head and neck, liver or kidney cancer. This rearrangement joins TRBV30 to TRBJ2-7; 10 nucleotides match TRBD1. The source material was CD4+ or CD8+ T cells sorted from blood, sampled in a trial of the OX40 agonist ivuxolimab. CDR3 nucleotides: TGTGCCTGGGGGGACAGGGGTGCCTACGAGCAGTACTTC. Its translation is CAWGDRGAYEQYF.